Following are 27 T cell receptor beta chains from one sample sequenced in a study of blood T cell repertoires in COVID-19. Measured with immunoSEQ multiplex PCR; TCRdb has only the in-frame clones, and not every one. The sample lists tens of thousands of clones, 91% occurring once. The sequencing sample was made of peripheral blood. These receptors originate from a man between 65 and 85 years old with active COVID-19.

The gene calls are TRBV2 and TRBJ1-5; 7 positions agree with TRBD1. CDR1 is SNHLY and CDR2 is FYNNEI in the germline V gene. The CDR3 has 15 residues. Trimming removed 8 bases from V and 1 base from J; junction bases left unmatched: 8. CDR3 bases: TGTGCCAGCCGTAGTCAGGGGGGAAGCAATCAGCCCCAGCATTTT. Protein product: CASRSQGGSNQPQHF.

Worth noting for this clone: This sample also contains other DNA sequences that code for the same CDR3. The gene calls are TRBV29-1 and TRBJ2-5; 9 positions match TRBD2. CDR3 length: 15 amino acids. The ends lost 0 bases at V and 3 bases at J; junction bases unmatched: 5. CDR1 SQVTM and CDR2 ANQGSEA come from the germline V gene. The CDR3 nucleotides are TGCAGCGTTGAAGATCTAGCGGGGTGGGAAGAGACCCAGTACTTC. It yields the protein CSVEDLAGWEETQYF.

V usage is TRBV7-9 and J usage is TRBJ2-7; weak D call: TRBD2 (5 bases). This CDR3 is 13 amino acids long. V was shortened by 2 bases and J by 2 bases, with 7 bases between the two germline ends. CDR1 and CDR2 (germline): SEHNR, FQNEAQ (reference sequence). The CDR3 region has the DNA TGTGCCAGCAGCTTATACGGGGCCTACGAGCAGTACTTC. The encoded protein is CASSLYGAYEQYF.

The chain combines TRBV28 with TRBJ1-5, with D perhaps matching TRBD1 (6 bases). Germline V gene lookup returns CDR1 MDHEN and CDR2 SYDVKM. The CDR3 spans 15 residues. Trimming stripped 8 bases from V and 1 base from J, with 15 bases between. The CDR3 DNA follows: TGTGCCAGCGGAACAGGGACCAGGAGCAATCAGCCCCAGCATTTT. Translation: CASGTGTRSNQPQHF.

V and J are TRBV6-5 and TRBJ1-6; D is uncertain. The CDR3 runs to 13 residues. The V end lost 6 bases, the J end lost 10 bases, and 13 bases lay between the germline ends. Germline V lookup: CDR1 MNHEY, CDR2 SVGAGI. CDR3 DNA: TGTGCCAGCAGAATGTTACCCGAGTCACCCCTCCACTTT. Encoded protein: CASRMLPESPLHF.

This chain joins TRBV5-1 and TRBJ2-3; 7 positions match TRBD2. Germline CDR1 and CDR2: SGHRS and YFSETQ. The CDR3 totals 16 residues. After removal of 0 bases from V and 2 bases from J, the junction contained 6 bases not matched to a gene. The CDR3 sequence: CASSLEAGVITDTQYF. As DNA, the CDR3 is TGCGCCAGCAGCTTGGAGGCGGGGGTCATCACAGATACGCAGTATTTT.

The chain carries TRBV30 and TRBJ1-6; a possible D gene is TRBD1 (6 bases). In germline, CDR1 is GTSNPN, CDR2 SVGIG (reference sequence). There are 16 residues in the CDR3. Trimming took 6 bases from V and 0 from J, leaving 15 bases between them. CDR3 sequence reads: CACVNRASSYNSPLHF. The CDR3 DNA reads as TGTGCCTGCGTTAACAGGGCGAGCTCCTATAATTCACCCCTCCACTTT. The whole variable domain, remainder taken from reference TRBV30 and TRBJ1-6, is SQTIHQWPATLVQPVGSPLSLECTVEGTSNPNLYWYRQAAGRGLQLLFYSVGIGQISSEVPQNLSASRPQDRQFILSSKKLLLSDSGFYLCACVNRASSYNSPLHFGNGTRLTVT.

The chain joins TRBV7-2 to TRBJ2-1; D remains ambiguous. CDR3 length: 15 amino acids. Germline CDR1 is SGHTA and CDR2 is FQGNSA. V was cut by 2 bases and J by 0 bases, with 8 bases left in between. In DNA, the CDR3 is TGTGCCAGCAGCTTATCTCGGTACTCCTACAATGAGCAGTTCTTC. Protein product: CASSLSRYSYNEQFF.

This chain uses TRBV11-2 with TRBJ2-7; D may be TRBD2 (5 bases). CDR1 and CDR2 (germline): SGHAT, FQNNGV. CDR3 size: 13 residues. The V and J ends lost 5 bases and 2 bases respectively, with 10 bases between them. CDR3 coding DNA: TGTGCCAGCAGCCGAAGCGGTCCCTACGAGCAGTACTTC. Translation: CASSRSGPYEQYF.

The chain couples TRBV6-5 to TRBJ2-1; 11 positions agree with TRBD1. The germline CDR1 and CDR2 sequences are MNHEY and SVGAGI. Trimming took 6 bases from V and 5 from J; bases not matched to a gene: 6. This CDR3 contains 15 residues. For the CDR3, the DNA is TGTGCCAGCAGGGAGGGACAGGGGGGGCACAATGAGCAGTTCTTC. Translating gives CASREGQGGHNEQFF.

The chain joins TRBV12-5 to TRBJ1-2; D is uncertain. V lost 4 bases and J 4 bases, leaving 10 bases between the germline ends. The CDR3 totals 13 residues. The germline V gene encodes CDR1 LGHNT and CDR2 FRNRAP. The CDR3 sequence: CASGSYGGYGYTF. For the CDR3, the DNA is TGTGCTAGTGGTTCGTACGGTGGCTATGGCTACACCTTC.

This chain links TRBV18 with TRBJ1-6, with 9 positions matching TRBD1. Germline V gives CDR1 KGHSH, CDR2 LQKENI. J was trimmed by 9 bases and V by 5 bases; bases with no gene match: 8. This CDR3 is built from 15 residues. The CDR3 DNA sequence: TGTGCCAGCTCAGCGGGACAGGGTGTTCGTTCACCCCTCCACTTT. This translates into CASSAGQGVRSPLHF.

This clone was seen just once. The chain recombines TRBV4-1 with TRBJ2-1; tentative D call: TRBD2 (6 bases). Trimming cost V 0 bases and J 0 bases, with 12 bases left between them. The CDR3 loop spans 17 amino acids. Per germline, CDR1 MGHRA and CDR2 YSYEKL. The DNA of the CDR3 is TGCGCCAGCAGCCAAGATGCGACTAGACGCTCCTACAATGAGCAGTTCTTC. It encodes CASSQDATRRSYNEQFF.

The V and J genes are TRBV6-2 or TRBV6-3 and TRBJ2-7; 8 nucleotides match TRBD1. The germline CDR1 and CDR2 sequences are MNHEY and SVGEGT. The CDR3 covers 13 residues. V gave up 4 bases and J gave up 5 bases; unmatched junction bases: 4. CDR3 nucleotides: TGTGCCAGCAGTTCGGGACAGGTCAACGAGCAGTACTTC. Translated, it gives CASSSGQVNEQYF.

The CDR3 nucleotides are TGTGCCAGTAGGTCCCTCGGAGGGAGCTCCTATAATTCACCCCTCCACTTT. Protein product: CASRSLGGSSYNSPLHF. The rearrangement joins TRBV19 to TRBJ1-6; D is undetermined. The V end was cut by 6 bases, the J end by 0 bases, with 15 bases between. CDR3 length: 17 residues. Germline CDR1 and CDR2: LNHDA and SQIVND (reference sequence).

This chain joins TRBV15 and TRBJ1-2; 8 bases agree with TRBD1. V was clipped by 3 bases and J by 7 bases; unmatched bases: 7. The germline gives CDR1 LNHNV, CDR2 YYDKDF (reference sequence). CDR3 length: 14 residues. CDR3 amino acids: CATSRGQDRFGYTF. The CDR3 DNA is TGTGCCACCAGCAGGGGACAGGATCGGTTTGGCTACACCTTC. Together with reference TRBV15 and TRBJ1-2, the CDR3 gives the full variable domain: DAMVIQNPRYQVTQFGKPVTLSCSQTLNHNVMYWYQQKSSQAPKLLFHYYDKDFNNEADTPDNFQSRRPNTSFCFLDIRSPGLGDTAMYLCATSRGQDRFGYTFGSGTRLTVV.

The chain is built from TRBV7-9 and TRBJ2-1; 11 positions agree with TRBD2. The J segment lost 3 bases and the V segment lost 3 bases, leaving 1 base of the junction unmatched. Germline-derived CDR1 and CDR2 are SEHNR and FQNEAQ (reference sequence). This CDR3 is 15 amino acids long. This CDR3 reads CASSFTSGGYNEQFF. For the CDR3, the DNA is TGTGCCAGCAGCTTTACTAGCGGGGGCTACAATGAGCAGTTCTTC. Variable domain in full (rest from reference TRBV7-9 and TRBJ2-1): DTGVSQNPRHKITKRGQNVTFRCDPISEHNRLYWYRQTLGQGPEFLTYFQNEAQLEKSRLLSDRFSAERPKGSFSTLEIQRTEQGDSAMYLCASSFTSGGYNEQFFGPGTRLTVL.

The rearrangement uses TRBV7-2 and TRBJ2-1; weak D call: TRBD1 (5 bases). There are 15 residues in the CDR3. With 5 bases removed from V and 7 bases from J, the gap between germline ends came to 18 bases. CDR1 is SGHTA, CDR2 FQGNSA, per germline. The CDR3 nucleotides read TGTGCCAGCAGCGCAGGGCTGCTGAACCGGAATGAGCAGTTCTTC. It specifies CASSAGLLNRNEQFF.

The rearrangement links TRBV5-1 to TRBJ2-1; D is perhaps TRBD2 (5 bases). Germline CDR1 is SGHRS and CDR2 is YFSETQ. CDR3 length equals 12 residues. With 5 bases removed from V and 8 bases from J, the gap between germline ends came to 11 bases. The CDR3 nucleotides are TGCGCCAGCAGTAGCGTTATCCATGAGCAGTTCTTC. Translating gives CASSSVIHEQFF.

The V gene is TRBV5-4, the J gene TRBJ2-1; 8 bases match TRBD2. This CDR3 contains 16 residues. The germline V gene has CDR1 SGHNT and CDR2 YYREEE (reference sequence). The V and J ends lost 4 bases and 6 bases, in that order; junction bases with no gene match: 12. CDR3 region: CASSLAGRGGTNEQFF. The CDR3 nucleotides read TGTGCCAGCAGCCTTGCGGGTCGGGGGGGAACCAATGAGCAGTTCTTC.

This chain uses TRBV3-1 (or the pseudogene TRBV3-2) with TRBJ1-1; D is ambiguous. Germline V gene lookup returns CDR1 LGHDT and CDR2 YNNKEL (reference sequence). V was clipped by 3 bases and J by 4 bases, with 12 bases between them. This CDR3 has 14 residues. This CDR3 is CASSHPGESTEAFF. In DNA form, the CDR3 reads TGTGCCAGCAGCCATCCCGGAGAGAGCACTGAAGCTTTCTTT.

The V gene is TRBV3-1 (or the pseudogene TRBV3-2), the J gene TRBJ2-3, with 9 nucleotides matching TRBD2. V lost 2 bases, J lost 5 bases, and 8 bases stayed unmatched. CDR3 length: 16 amino acids. Germline CDR1 LGHDT, CDR2 YNNKEL (reference sequence). In nucleotides, the CDR3 is TGTGCCAGCAGCCAAAAAGCGGGGGGCTTCGGAGATACGCAGTATTTT. Amino acids: CASSQKAGGFGDTQYF.

The chain recombines TRBV7-2 with TRBJ1-2, with 8 nucleotides matching TRBD1. Trimming cost V 3 bases and J 7 bases; bases outside gene matches: 13. CDR1 is SGHTA, CDR2 FQGNSA, per germline. This CDR3 is 16 amino acids long. Here the CDR3 reads CASSFVGRGLWSGYTF. In DNA, the CDR3 is TGTGCCAGCAGCTTCGTGGGCAGGGGGCTTTGGAGTGGCTACACCTTC.

The chain recombines TRBV19 with TRBJ1-1; 9 bases line up with TRBD1. Germline trimming cut 6 bases from V and 6 bases from J; bases unmatched to any gene: 5. Germline lookup yields CDR1 LNHDA and CDR2 SQIVND (reference sequence). The CDR3 is made up of 13 amino acids. For the CDR3, the DNA is TGTGCCAGTAGCCCGGGACAGGGCTCTGAAGCTTTCTTT. This encodes CASSPGQGSEAFF.

The V call is TRBV4-1, the J call TRBJ1-3, with a tentative D call TRBD1 (5 bases). CDR3 length equals 15 residues. The V and J ends lost 0 bases and 2 bases respectively, with 8 bases between them. Germline loops: CDR1 MGHRA, CDR2 YSYEKL. The CDR3: CASSQDSGPGNTIYF. The CDR3 bases are TGCGCCAGCAGCCAAGATTCAGGGCCTGGAAACACCATATATTTT.

The chain links TRBV4-2 to TRBJ2-7; 7 nucleotides agree with TRBD2. V was pared by 0 bases and J by 5 bases, with 7 bases of the junction left unmatched. Germline-derived CDR1 and CDR2 are LGHNA and YNFKEQ. The CDR3 spans 15 residues. The CDR3: CASSQDLLRGNEQYF. Written as DNA, the CDR3 is TGTGCCAGCAGCCAAGATCTTTTGCGGGGGAACGAGCAGTACTTC.

This clone has only one observation. This chain uses TRBV3-1 (or the pseudogene TRBV3-2) with TRBJ1-3; 11 bases align to TRBD1. Germline assignment: CDR1 LGHDT and CDR2 YNNKEL (reference sequence). The CDR3 loop spans 16 amino acids. The V and J ends lost 7 bases and 2 bases, in that order; junction bases with no gene match: 7. CDR3 coding DNA: TGTGCCAGCACGGACAGGGGGCCGGATCCTGGAAACACCATATATTTT. This translates into CASTDRGPDPGNTIYF.